This T cell receptor (beta chain) appears in the sequencing data of a study of regulatory T cells in long-lasting Graves disease (dated by TCRdb to about 2021). About the full investigation: Persistent Graves' disease was defined as persistently positive TSH receptor autoantibodies together with antithyroid drug treatment for over 5 years. Persistent Graves' disease patients were compared with newly diagnosed Graves' disease patients by peripheral blood TCR sequencing and RNA sequencing. The study took place in China and was registered as a clinical trial. A total of some 35 samples underwent TCR sequencing, from about 13 patients with persistent Graves' disease and about 20 patients with newly diagnosed Graves' disease. Antithyroid drugs had been taken for about 10.3 years on average by persistent Graves' disease patients in the clinical cohort.

Libraries were prepared through multiplex PCR. The data were produced on an Illumina HiSeq 4000. TCR beta libraries were built with iRepertoire HTBI primers and Arm-PCR amplification of CDR3 regions. PCR products were gel purified before sequencing. Per the source publication's procedure: Gene usage analysis of CDR3 amino acid clonotypes relied on the approximately 68 TRBV and 12 to 15 TRBJ segments identified across samples. COPE and FqMerger were used to merge the filtered high-quality paired reads into contigs. BLAST was used to align contigs to IMGT TRBV, TRBD and TRBJ reference genes, with CDR3 defined following IMGT. Any clonotype with a frequency above 0.1% was counted as a highly expanded clone. Repertoire diversity was measured by Shannon entropy, and V-J evenness by the Gini coefficient. A clonotype was considered public if more than one individual shared it. Through fastp at Q25 and MiXCR, TCRdb rebuilt clones from the public reads, retaining in-frame beta chains. Each entry merges the rows of one CDR3 protein and shows their most common DNA and genes. These V and J calls are TCRdb output, not the study's own analysis. This sample has hundreds of thousands of distinct CDR3 sequences in its table, and about 32% of those were observed once. Clones ranked in the top ten supply 40% to 50% of the sample.

What the work shows at the level of the full study, not this receptor alone: Only peripheral blood was studied, because thyroid tissue, the primary lesion, was inaccessible. A larger number of public clonotypes was shared among persistent patients (fewer than 3,000) than among newly diagnosed patients (more than 850). The authors acknowledged the small sample size as a limitation that may reduce accuracy. Sequencing and analysis were limited to the TCR beta chain. Compared with newly diagnosed patients, persistent Graves' disease patients had lower TCR Shannon entropy and fewer highly expanded clones, which suggests clonal expansion. TRBV28, TRBJ1-2 and TRBJ2-5 were preferentially used in persistent disease, while TRBV20-1 and TRBJ2-1 were favored in newly diagnosed disease.

Note on this clonotype: Its antigen remains unidentified. No qualities accompany the bases; no much larger clone lies one base away.

Trimming at the junction amounts to 3 bases on V and 2 bases on J, and the germline ends lie 13 bases apart. The CDR3, cysteine through phenylalanine, is 15 amino acids long. The entry retains the CDR3 DNA only, 45 bases that are in frame from base 1. Per the germline V gene, SGHTA is the CDR1 and FQGNSA is the CDR2. The sample's time point label, decoded: persistent/refractory GD, antithyroid drugs over 5 years with positive TRAb. For both TCR sequencing and RNA sequencing, RNA was extracted from PBMCs in TRIzol. Graves' disease was diagnosed according to American Thyroid Association guidelines. The patients came from an endocrinology department in Xi'an, China. Each patient gave about 9.1 milliliters of peripheral blood, collected in an EDTA anticoagulant tube. Ficoll Paque Plus density gradient separation was used to isolate PBMCs, and no further T cell sorting was done. RNA quality was checked with an Agilent 2100 Bioanalyzer and agarose gel, and concentration with a NanoDrop 2000.

The TCR originated in a female donor with Graves disease. The sequencing here drew on peripheral blood mononuclear cells (PBMCs), taken when the disease was refractory, from a patient treated with antithyroid drugs. The sequence joins TRBV7-2 to TRBJ1-1; the D gene is possibly TRBD1, with 5 bases matching. The CDR3 protein: CASSLWGRSNTEAFF. The bases read TGTGCCAGCAGCTTGTGGGGCAGGAGCAACACTGAAGCTTTCTTT. Reference TRBV7-2 and TRBJ1-1 proteins supply the regions before and after the CDR3; the full variable domain is: GAGVSQSPSNKVTEKGKDVELRCDPISGHTALYWYRQSLGQGLEFLIYFQGNSAPDKSGLPSDRFSAERTGGSVSTLTIQRTQQEDSAVYLCASSLWGRSNTEAFFGQGTRLTVV.